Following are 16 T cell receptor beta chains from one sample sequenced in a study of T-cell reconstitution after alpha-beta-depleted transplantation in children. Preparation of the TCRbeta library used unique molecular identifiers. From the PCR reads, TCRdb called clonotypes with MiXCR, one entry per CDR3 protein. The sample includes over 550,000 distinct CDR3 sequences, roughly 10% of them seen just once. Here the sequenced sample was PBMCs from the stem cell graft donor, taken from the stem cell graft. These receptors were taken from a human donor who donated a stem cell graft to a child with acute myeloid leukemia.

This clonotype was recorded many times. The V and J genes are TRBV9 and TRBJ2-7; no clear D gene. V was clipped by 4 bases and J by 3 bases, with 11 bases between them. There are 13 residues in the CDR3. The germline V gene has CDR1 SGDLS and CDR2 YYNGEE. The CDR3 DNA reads TGTGCCAGCAGCCTAACACATAACTACGAGCAGTACTTC. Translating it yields CASSLTHNYEQYF.

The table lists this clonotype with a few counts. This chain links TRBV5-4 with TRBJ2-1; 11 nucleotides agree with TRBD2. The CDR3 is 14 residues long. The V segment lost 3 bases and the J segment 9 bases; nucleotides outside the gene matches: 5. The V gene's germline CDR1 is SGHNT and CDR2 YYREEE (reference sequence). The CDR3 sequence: CASSSDLAGGEQFF. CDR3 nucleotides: TGTGCCAGCAGCTCGGATCTAGCGGGAGGTGAGCAGTTCTTC.

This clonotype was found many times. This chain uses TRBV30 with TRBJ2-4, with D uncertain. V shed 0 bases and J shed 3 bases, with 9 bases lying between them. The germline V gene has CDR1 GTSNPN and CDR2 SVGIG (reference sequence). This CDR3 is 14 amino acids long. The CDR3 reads CAWSVQRHKNIQYF. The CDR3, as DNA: TGTGCCTGGAGTGTGCAGAGACACAAAAACATTCAGTACTTC.

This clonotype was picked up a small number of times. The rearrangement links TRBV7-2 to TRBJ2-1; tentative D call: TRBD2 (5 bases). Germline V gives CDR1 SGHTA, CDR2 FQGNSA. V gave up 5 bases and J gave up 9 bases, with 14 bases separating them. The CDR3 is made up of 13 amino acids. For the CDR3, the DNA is TGTGCCAGCAGCCACTCTCTGACTACTGAGCAGTTCTTC. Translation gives CASSHSLTTEQFF.

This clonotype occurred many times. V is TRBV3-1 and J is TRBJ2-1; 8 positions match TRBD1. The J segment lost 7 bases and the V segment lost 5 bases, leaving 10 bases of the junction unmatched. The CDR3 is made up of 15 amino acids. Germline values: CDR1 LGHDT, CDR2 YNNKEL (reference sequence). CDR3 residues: CASSSRQGLGNEQFF. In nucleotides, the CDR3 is TGTGCCAGCAGCTCTCGACAGGGGCTTGGGAATGAGCAGTTCTTC.

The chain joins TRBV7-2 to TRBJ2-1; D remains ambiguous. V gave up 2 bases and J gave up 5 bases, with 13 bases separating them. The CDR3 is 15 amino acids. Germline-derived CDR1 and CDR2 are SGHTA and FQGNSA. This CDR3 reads CASSLSWGTNNEQFF. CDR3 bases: TGTGCCAGCAGCTTATCGTGGGGAACCAACAATGAGCAGTTCTTC.

CDR3 amino acids: CASSSSVYTGELFF. The CDR3 nucleotides are TGTGCCAGCAGCTCGTCGGTTTACACCGGGGAGCTGTTTTTT. The chain recombines TRBV7-9 with TRBJ2-2, with D unclear. The CDR3 sequence is 14 residues long. The germline gives CDR1 SEHNR, CDR2 FQNEAQ (reference sequence). The V end lost 4 bases, the J end lost 3 bases, and 9 bases lay between the germline ends.

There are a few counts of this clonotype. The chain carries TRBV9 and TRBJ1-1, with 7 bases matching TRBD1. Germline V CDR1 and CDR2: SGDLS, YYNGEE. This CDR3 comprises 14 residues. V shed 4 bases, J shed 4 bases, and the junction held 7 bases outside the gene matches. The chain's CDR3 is CASSPTGEGTEAFF. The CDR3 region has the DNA TGTGCCAGCAGCCCAACAGGGGAGGGCACTGAAGCTTTCTTT.

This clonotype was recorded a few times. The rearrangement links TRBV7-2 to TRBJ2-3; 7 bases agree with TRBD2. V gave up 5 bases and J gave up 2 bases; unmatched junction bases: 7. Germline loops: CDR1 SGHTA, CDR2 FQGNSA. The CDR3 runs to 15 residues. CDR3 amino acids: CASSRSGLPTDTQYF. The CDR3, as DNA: TGTGCCAGCAGCCGTAGCGGGTTACCCACAGATACGCAGTATTTT. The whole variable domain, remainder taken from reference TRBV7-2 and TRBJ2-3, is GAGVSQSPSNKVTEKGKDVELRCDPISGHTALYWYRQSLGQGLEFLIYFQGNSAPDKSGLPSDRFSAERTGGSVSTLTIQRTQQEDSAVYLCASSRSGLPTDTQYFGPGTRLTVL.

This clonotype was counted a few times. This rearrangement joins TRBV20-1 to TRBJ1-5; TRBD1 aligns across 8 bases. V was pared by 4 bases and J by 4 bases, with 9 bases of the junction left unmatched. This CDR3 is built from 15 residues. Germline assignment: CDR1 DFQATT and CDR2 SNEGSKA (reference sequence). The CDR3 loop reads CSAKGQGALNQPQHF. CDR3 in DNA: TGCAGTGCTAAAGGACAGGGAGCCCTGAATCAGCCCCAGCATTTT.

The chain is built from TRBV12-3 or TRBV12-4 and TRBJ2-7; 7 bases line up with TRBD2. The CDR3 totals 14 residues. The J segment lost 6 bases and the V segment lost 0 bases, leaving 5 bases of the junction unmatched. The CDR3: CASSLAAGRGEQYF. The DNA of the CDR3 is TGTGCCAGCAGTTTAGCCGCAGGGAGGGGCGAGCAGTACTTC.

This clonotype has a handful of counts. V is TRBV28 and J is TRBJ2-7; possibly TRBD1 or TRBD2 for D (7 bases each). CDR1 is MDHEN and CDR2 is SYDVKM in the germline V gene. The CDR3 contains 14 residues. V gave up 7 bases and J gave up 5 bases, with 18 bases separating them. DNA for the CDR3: TGTGCCAGCAACCTCCAGGGGGGGCGGAACGAGCAGTACTTC. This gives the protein CASNLQGGRNEQYF. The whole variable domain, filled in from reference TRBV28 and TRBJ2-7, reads DVKVTQSSRYLVKRTGEKVFLECVQDMDHENMFWYRQDPGLGLRLIYFSYDVKMKEKGDIPEGYSVSREKKERFSLILESASTNQTSMYLCASNLQGGRNEQYFGPGTRLTVT.

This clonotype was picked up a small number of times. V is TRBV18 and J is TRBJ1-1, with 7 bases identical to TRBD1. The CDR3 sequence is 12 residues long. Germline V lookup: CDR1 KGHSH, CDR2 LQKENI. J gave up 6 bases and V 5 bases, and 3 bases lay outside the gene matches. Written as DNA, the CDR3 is TGTGCCAGCTCAGTCGGGACAGCTGAAGCTTTCTTT. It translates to CASSVGTAEAFF.

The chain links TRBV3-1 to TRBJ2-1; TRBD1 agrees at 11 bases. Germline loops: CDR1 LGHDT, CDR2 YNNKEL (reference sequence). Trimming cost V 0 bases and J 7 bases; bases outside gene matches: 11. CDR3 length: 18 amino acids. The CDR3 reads CASSQDPLGTGGRNEQFF. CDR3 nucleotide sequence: TGTGCCAGCAGCCAAGATCCACTTGGGACAGGGGGTCGGAATGAGCAGTTCTTC.

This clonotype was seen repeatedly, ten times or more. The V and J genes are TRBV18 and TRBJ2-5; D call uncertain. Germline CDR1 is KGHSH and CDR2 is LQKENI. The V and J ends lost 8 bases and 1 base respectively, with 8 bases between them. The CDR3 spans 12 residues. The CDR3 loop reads CASSPAQETQYF. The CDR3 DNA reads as TGTGCCAGCAGCCCCGCCCAAGAGACCCAGTACTTC. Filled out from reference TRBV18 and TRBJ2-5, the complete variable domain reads NAGVMQNPRHLVRRRGQEARLRCSPMKGHSHVYWYRQLPEEGLKFMVYLQKENIIDESGMPKERFSAEFPKEGPSILRIQQVVRGDSAAYFCASSPAQETQYFGPGTRLLVL.

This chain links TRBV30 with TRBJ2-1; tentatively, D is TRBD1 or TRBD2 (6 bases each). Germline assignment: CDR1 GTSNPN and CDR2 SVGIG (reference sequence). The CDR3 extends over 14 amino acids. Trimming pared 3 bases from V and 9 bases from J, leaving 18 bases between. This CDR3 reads CAWRAGGPSVEQFF. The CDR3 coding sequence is TGTGCCTGGAGGGCCGGGGGCCCCTCTGTTGAGCAGTTCTTC.